The rows below give T cell receptor beta chains drawn from one sample of a study of T cells in Graves' hyperthyroidism and ophthalmopathy. TCRdb used MiXCR to reprocess the multiplex PCR reads, holding one entry per CDR3 protein. The sample holds approximately 400,000 distinct CDR3 sequences, over 13% seen once. Sequencing was carried out using blood. The receptors originated from a man in his forties or fifties with Graves' ophthalmopathy. CDR3s include the opening cysteine and the closing phenylalanine or tryptophan. Each record gives: D gene, clone size, V gene, J gene, CDR3 DNA, CDR3 protein. D genes are given only for firm matches. Clone size is stated in some rows and not others, as once, few, many or a class when expanded.

TRBD2	many	TRBV6-1	TRBJ2-7	TGTGCCAGCAGGATAACCGGGACTAGCGGATCCGAGCAGTACTTC	CASRITGTSGSEQYF
NA	many	TRBV5-1	TRBJ1-2	TGCGCCAGCAGCTTGGGGGGGCTGGGAGATGGCTACACCTTC	CASSLGGLGDGYTF
TRBD2	many	TRBV12-3/TRBV12-4	TRBJ2-5	TGTGCCAGCAGTAAGACGGGACTAGCGAGAGAGACCCAGTACTTC	CASSKTGLARETQYF
NA	few	TRBV7-8	TRBJ2-7	TGTGCCAGCAGCTTAGCGTTAGGGCTGGAGATCTTTGAGCAGTACTTC	CASSLALGLEIFEQYF
NA	NA	TRBV7-3	TRBJ2-3	TGTGCCAGCAGCTTCCCCGGGAGTACGCAGTATTTT	CASSFPGSTQYF
NA	NA	TRBV9	TRBJ1-2	TGTGCCAGCAGCGTTGCGACGTCAGCCTATGGCTACACCTTC	CASSVATSAYGYTF
NA	many	TRBV28	TRBJ2-3	TGTGCCAGCAGTTTTACTCCGCGTTATAGCACAGATACGCAGTATTTT	CASSFTPRYSTDTQYF
TRBD2	few	TRBV28	TRBJ2-1	TGTGCCAGCAGTTTATTACTAGCGGGAGCAAGCAATGAGCAGTTCTTC	CASSLLLAGASNEQFF
NA	few	TRBV19	TRBJ2-1	TGTGCCAGTAGTATCACTCAGGGCAATGAGCAGTTCTTC	CASSITQGNEQFF
NA	few	TRBV7-2	TRBJ2-1	TGTGCCAGCAGCTTAATGACCCTTGAGCAGTTCTTC	CASSLMTLEQFF
TRBD1	NA	TRBV7-6	TRBJ2-4	TGTGCCAGCAGCTTAGAACTCGGACAGGGGGCGAAAGGGAACATTCAGTACTTC	CASSLELGQGAKGNIQYF
NA	many	TRBV27	TRBJ1-3	TGTGCCAGCAGTTTAGAGGTCCCACCTGGGCCCGGCGGCACCATATATTTT	CASSLEVPPGPGGTIYF
TRBD2	many	TRBV11-3	TRBJ2-3	TGTGCCAGCAGCTTCACTAGCGGTGGCACAGATACGCAGTATTTT	CASSFTSGGTDTQYF
TRBD2	many	TRBV2	TRBJ2-3	TGTGCCAGCAGTGTCTTTAGCGGGGGATCTCGCGGCACAGATACGCAGTATTTT	CASSVFSGGSRGTDTQYF
NA	NA	TRBV6-5	TRBJ2-3	TGTGCCAGCAGTTACTTGCAGGGAGTAAATACGCAGTATTTT	CASSYLQGVNTQYF
TRBD2	NA	TRBV7-9	TRBJ2-1	TGTGCCAGCGGACTAGCGGGAGGGGATGAGCAGTTCTTC	CASGLAGGDEQFF
NA	NA	TRBV20-1	TRBJ2-7	TGCTCACTGTGGGACTCCAGCTCCTACGAGCAGTACTTC	CSLWDSSSYEQYF
NA	many	TRBV18	TRBJ2-3	TGTGCCAGCTCACCACCTCCGAACACAGATACGCAGTATTTT	CASSPPPNTDTQYF
NA	many	TRBV3-1	TRBJ2-2	TGTGCCAGCAGCCAAATCAGCTCCGGGGAGCTGTTTTTT	CASSQISSGELFF
NA	many	TRBV10-1	TRBJ2-5	TGCGCCAGCAGTGAGAGGGCAACAGGGTTCGTGGAGACCCAGTACTTC	CASSERATGFVETQYF
TRBD2	many	TRBV28	TRBJ2-7	TGTGCCAGCAGTTTCGGCGGGAGCAACGACTACTACGAGCAGTACTTC	CASSFGGSNDYYEQYF
TRBD2	few	TRBV10-1	TRBJ2-7	TGCGCCAGCAGTGCCTCTGGTGCGGGAGACGAGCAGTACTTC	CASSASGAGDEQYF
NA	NA	TRBV19	TRBJ2-1	TGTGCCAGTAGCGCGGATTACAATGAGCAGTTCTTC	CASSADYNEQFF
NA	few	TRBV6-1	TRBJ1-3	TGTGCCAGCGGCCCTTCGGGCGGAAACACCATATATTTT	CASGPSGGNTIYF
TRBD2	many	TRBV2	TRBJ2-2	TGTGCCAGCAGGGCTAGCGGGAGTCCCGGGGAGCTGTTTTTT	CASRASGSPGELFF
TRBD2	NA	TRBV5-1	TRBJ2-5	TGCGCCAGCAGCTTGGCCCCAGCGGGAGCGCGAGAGACCCAGTACTTC	CASSLAPAGARETQYF
TRBD1	few	TRBV30	TRBJ1-6	TGTGCCTGGAACCGGGGGCCAGGGGGCAATTCACCCCTCCACTTT	CAWNRGPGGNSPLHF
NA	few	TRBV7-6	TRBJ2-1	TGTGCCAGCAGCTTAGCTACGGGGAACTACAATGAGCAGTTCTTC	CASSLATGNYNEQFF
TRBD1	many	TRBV15	TRBJ2-7	TGTGCCACCAGCAGACAACCCCGGGACAGGGGGGTCTACGAGCAGTACTTC	CATSRQPRDRGVYEQYF
TRBD1	many	TRBV7-9	TRBJ1-5	TGTGCCAGCAGCCAATTCCCCCGGGACAGGGATCGGGATCAGCCCCAGCATTTT	CASSQFPRDRDRDQPQHF
NA	NA	TRBV6-4	TRBJ1-4	TGTGCCAGCAGGGAGGGGTTGACCGGTGAAAAACTGTTTTTT	CASREGLTGEKLFF
NA	many	TRBV10-3	TRBJ1-1	TGTGCCATCAAAGACAAGGTGAACACTGAAGCTTTCTTT	CAIKDKVNTEAFF
NA	many	TRBV30	TRBJ2-7	TGTGCCTGGAGTGTAATGCTAGGGGTGCAGTACTTC	CAWSVMLGVQYF
TRBD2	many	TRBV5-8	TRBJ2-7	TGTGCCAGCAGCTTCGCACTAGCGGGAGCTCGGTACGAGCAGTACTTC	CASSFALAGARYEQYF
TRBD2	many	TRBV6-5	TRBJ2-5	TGTGCCAGCAGTTACTCGGCCCGTGGGGGAGGGTCCCAGTACTTC	CASSYSARGGGSQYF
NA	many	TRBV2	TRBJ2-1	TGTGCCAGCAGGCAGCGTAGCGGCCCCTCCTACAATGAGCAGTTCTTC	CASRQRSGPSYNEQFF
TRBD2	many	TRBV5-1	TRBJ2-7	TGCGCCAGCAGCTGGACCGGGGGGGGGATCGAGCAGTACTTC	CASSWTGGGIEQYF
NA	many	TRBV6-1	TRBJ2-5	TGTGCCAGCAGTGACGGACAGTGGGGAAAAGAGACCCAGTACTTC	CASSDGQWGKETQYF
NA	many	TRBV7-2	TRBJ2-3	TGTGCCAGCAGCTCCGGGGTGAACGCAGATACGCAGTATTTT	CASSSGVNADTQYF
TRBD1	many	TRBV20-1	TRBJ1-1	TGCAGTGCTAGCCTAACAGGGGGGAACACTGAAGCTTTCTTT	CSASLTGGNTEAFF
NA	few	TRBV29-1	TRBJ2-5	TGCAGCGTTTCGAGCGAAAGGAAAGGAGAGACCCAGTACTTC	CSVSSERKGETQYF
TRBD2	many	TRBV20-1	TRBJ2-4	TGCAGTGCTAGAGTTTCTAGCGGGAGCGGGGACATTCAGTACTTC	CSARVSSGSGDIQYF
NA	many	TRBV6-1	TRBJ2-7	TGTGCCAGCAGTGAAGCGCTCCCCTACGAGCAGTACTTC	CASSEALPYEQYF
TRBD2	many	TRBV28	TRBJ2-7	TGTGCCAGCAGTAACACGGGACTAGCCTCGTACGAGCAGTACTTC	CASSNTGLASYEQYF
TRBD2	many	TRBV5-1	TRBJ2-3	TGCGCCAGCAGCGTGAGCGGGAGGGCGGCAGATACGCAGTATTTT	CASSVSGRAADTQYF
NA	few	TRBV20-1	TRBJ2-5	TGCAGTGCTGGAGGCGACCGGGGCACCCAAGAGACCCAGTACTTC	CSAGGDRGTQETQYF
NA	NA	TRBV28	TRBJ2-5	TGTGCCAGCAGTTCCCAGGGAAGGAAACAAGAGACCCAGTACTTC	CASSSQGRKQETQYF
NA	many	TRBV5-1	TRBJ1-2	TGCGCCAGCAGCGTGAACAGGGAGTATGGCTACACCTTC	CASSVNREYGYTF
NA	few	TRBV12-5	TRBJ2-6	TGTGCTAGTGGTTTGTTTTCTAGATCTGGGGCCAACGTCCTGACTTTC	CASGLFSRSGANVLTF
TRBD2	many	TRBV20-1	TRBJ2-1	TGCAGTGCTAGCCTCGGGACTAGCGGGAGGGGGTCCTACAATGAGCAGTTCTTC	CSASLGTSGRGSYNEQFF
NA	NA	TRBV3-1	TRBJ1-5	TGTGCCAGCAGCCAAGGGTTCAGGTCGTTAACAAATCAGCCCCAGCATTTT	CASSQGFRSLTNQPQHF
TRBD2	many	TRBV20-1	TRBJ2-5	TGCAGTGCTAGCACAATAGCGGGGTACGGAGAGACCCAGTACTTC	CSASTIAGYGETQYF
TRBD1	many	TRBV2	TRBJ2-7	TGTGCCAGCATAACCGAGGGGGCGACCTACGAGCAGTACTTC	CASITEGATYEQYF